The text below deals with one TCR beta chain. This clone was observed a single time. Its cognate antigen has yet to be identified. The record has no base qualities; no much larger clone is one base away. Each collaborating institution followed its own protocols to collect whole blood in K2EDTA tubes. For TCRbeta analysis, collaborators shipped samples as frozen whole blood, isolated PBMCs, or DNA extracted from either of those sample types. CDR1 and CDR2 are read off the germline V gene as SGHRS and YFSETQ. CDR3 length: 15 amino acids, cysteine to phenylalanine. Of all the DNA, just the CDR3 is kept, 45 bases in frame from base 1. Trimming removed 4 bases from V and 3 bases from J; the gene matches leave 6 bases unexplained. This entry is derived from a study of blood T cell repertoires in COVID-19 (dated by TCRdb to about 2020). Regarding the research as a whole: The collaborator samples originated in the United States, Italy and Spain and spanned the acute and convalescent phases of COVID-19. The samples were drawn from two sources: the first 160 participants of the ongoing ImmuneRACE study, and 950 to 1,500 subjects contributed by 6 global collaborators. Where HLA class I and class II types were available, the types were taken from metadata supplied by the sample provider, not from assay-based typing. A freely available public database, intended as a resource for researchers studying the immune response to SARS-CoV-2, is where the repertoires were released. Deeply sampled blood TCRbeta repertoires from subjects exposed to, actively infected with, or recovered from COVID-19 were included in the dataset. The prospective study material was composed of cDNA or gDNA derived from T cells, B-cell-depleted T cells, or PBMCs. A de-identified subject ID, COVID-19 status, age in years and sex were almost always included in the sample metadata.

The immunoSEQ Assay, a bias-controlled multiplex PCR, was used to amplify TCRbeta CDR3 regions from genomic DNA. For the original study's pipeline: Nucleated cell counts per sample were estimated from amplification of reference gene primers within the assay. Sequence reads were collapsed and filtered to measure the absolute abundance of every unique TCRbeta CDR3 rearrangement. For each sample, productive Simpson clonality was calculated by taking the square root of Simpson's diversity index across productive rearrangements. TCRdb obtained this table from immuneACCESS and retained in-frame rearrangements with V and J assigned. These tables miss some clones; where compared with another copy, unresolved V genes account for less than half of the shortfall, and the remainder is unexplained. The DNA was the basis for D and trimming; V, J and clone size are from that table. In this sample the table shows around 84,000 clones, around 87% of which occur a single time. Of the sample, about 7.8% falls within the top ten clones.

The study at large found these results: The amount of clinical and demographic metadata varied by source and participant and was provided uncurated.

Recombination joined TRBV5-1 with TRBJ1-4, and TRBD1 aligns with 7 junction nucleotides. This clonotype was obtained from a man at least 80 years old with active or convalescent COVID-19. Material for sequencing was peripheral blood. The DNA reads as follows: TGCGCCAGCAGCCTCCCCGGACAGGCTAATGAAAAACTGTTTTTT. Translated, it reads CASSLPGQANEKLFF.